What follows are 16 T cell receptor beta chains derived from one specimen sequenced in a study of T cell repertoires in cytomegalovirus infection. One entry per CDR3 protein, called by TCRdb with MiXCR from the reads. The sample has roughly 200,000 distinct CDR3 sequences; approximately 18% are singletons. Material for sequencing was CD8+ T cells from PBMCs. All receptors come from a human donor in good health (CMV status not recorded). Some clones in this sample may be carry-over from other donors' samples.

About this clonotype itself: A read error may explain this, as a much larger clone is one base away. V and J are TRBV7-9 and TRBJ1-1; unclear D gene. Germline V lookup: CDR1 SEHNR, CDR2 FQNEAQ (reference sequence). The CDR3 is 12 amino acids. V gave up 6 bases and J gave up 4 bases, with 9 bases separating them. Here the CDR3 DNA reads TGTGCCAGCAGAGGAAGAGGCACTGAAGCTTTCTTT. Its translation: CASRGRGTEAFF.

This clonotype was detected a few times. The CDR3 DNA reads TGTGCCAGCAGTGCTAGAAGCGACAGGGTCCGGACTGAAGCTTTCTTT. Its translation: CASSARSDRVRTEAFF. The chain combines TRBV6-2 or TRBV6-3 with TRBJ1-1; 7 bases are shared with TRBD1. The V gene end was trimmed by 5 bases and the J gene end by 5 bases; junction bases not matched to a gene: 14. Per the germline V gene, CDR1 is MNHEY and CDR2 is SVGEGT. This CDR3 contains 16 residues.

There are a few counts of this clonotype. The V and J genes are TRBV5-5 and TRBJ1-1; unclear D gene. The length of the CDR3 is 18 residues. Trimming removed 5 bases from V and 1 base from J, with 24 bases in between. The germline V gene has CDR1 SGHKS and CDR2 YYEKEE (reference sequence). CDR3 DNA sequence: TGTGCCAGCAGACCCCACTTGCGGGGAGGAAGCCAGAACACTGAAGCTTTCTTT. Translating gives CASRPHLRGGSQNTEAFF.

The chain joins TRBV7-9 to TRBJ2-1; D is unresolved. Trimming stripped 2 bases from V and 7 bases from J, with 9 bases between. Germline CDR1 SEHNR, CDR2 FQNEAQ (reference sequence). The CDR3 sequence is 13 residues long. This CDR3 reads CASSLRPTNEQFF. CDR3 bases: TGTGCCAGCAGCTTAAGACCCACTAATGAGCAGTTCTTC.

In DNA form, the CDR3 reads TGTGCCAGTCAAACAGGAGGAAAACTGTTTTTT. Translation: CASQTGGKLFF. The J gene is TRBJ1-4, the V gene TRBV7-8; TRBD1 is a possible D gene (5 bases). This CDR3 region has 11 residues. Trimming pared 9 bases from V and 10 bases from J, leaving 12 bases between. Germline assignment: CDR1 SGHVS and CDR2 FQNEAQ.

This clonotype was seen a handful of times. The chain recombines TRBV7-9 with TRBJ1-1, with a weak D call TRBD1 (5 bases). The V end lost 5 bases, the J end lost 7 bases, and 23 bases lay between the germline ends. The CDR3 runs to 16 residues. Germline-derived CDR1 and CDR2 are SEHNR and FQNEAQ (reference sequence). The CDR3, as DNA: TGTGCCAGCAGCCAGAGGGACGGCCCCATAAGAGATGAAGCTTTCTTT. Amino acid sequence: CASSQRDGPIRDEAFF.

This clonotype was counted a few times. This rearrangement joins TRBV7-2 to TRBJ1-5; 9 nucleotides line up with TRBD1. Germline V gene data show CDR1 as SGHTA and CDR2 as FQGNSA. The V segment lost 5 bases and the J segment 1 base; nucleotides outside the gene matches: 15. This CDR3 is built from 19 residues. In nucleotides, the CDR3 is TGTGCCAGCAGCCAAAAGGCGGGACAGGGACCCGTGAGCAATCAGCCCCAGCATTTT. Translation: CASSQKAGQGPVSNQPQHF.

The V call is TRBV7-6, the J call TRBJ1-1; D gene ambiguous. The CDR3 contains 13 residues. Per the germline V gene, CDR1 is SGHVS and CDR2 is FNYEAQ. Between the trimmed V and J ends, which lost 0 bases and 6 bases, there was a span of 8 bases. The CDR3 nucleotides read TGTGCCAGCAGCTTAGCTGGGCAGGCTGAAGCTTTCTTT. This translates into CASSLAGQAEAFF.

The CDR3 loop reads CASSYSRAAVGQETQYF. The CDR3 DNA follows: TGTGCCAGCAGTTACTCTCGGGCGGCGGTTGGGCAAGAGACCCAGTACTTC. The V and J genes are TRBV6-2 or TRBV6-3 and TRBJ2-5, with no clear D. Looked up from germline, CDR1 is MNHEY and CDR2 is SVGEGT. The CDR3 extends over 17 amino acids. Trimming cost V 0 bases and J 2 bases, with 16 bases left between them.

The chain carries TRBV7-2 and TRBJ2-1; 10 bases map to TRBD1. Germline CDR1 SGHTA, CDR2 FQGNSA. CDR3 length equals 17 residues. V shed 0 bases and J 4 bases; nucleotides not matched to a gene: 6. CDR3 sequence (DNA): TGTGCCAGCAGCTTAGCATATCGGACAGGGGGATACAATGAGCAGTTCTTC. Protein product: CASSLAYRTGGYNEQFF.

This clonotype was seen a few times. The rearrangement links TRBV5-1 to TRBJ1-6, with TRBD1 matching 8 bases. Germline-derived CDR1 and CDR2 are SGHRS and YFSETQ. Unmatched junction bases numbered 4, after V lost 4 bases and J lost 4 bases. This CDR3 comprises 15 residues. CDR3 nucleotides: TGCGCCAGCAGCCGTCGACAGGGGTATAATTCACCCCTCCACTTT. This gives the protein CASSRRQGYNSPLHF.

The CDR3 protein is CASSWGGASYNEQFF. In DNA form, the CDR3 reads TGTGCCAGCAGTTGGGGCGGGGCATCCTACAATGAGCAGTTCTTC. The chain uses TRBV28 and TRBJ2-1, with a tentative D call TRBD2 (6 bases). The CDR3 is 15 residues long. V was pared by 4 bases and J by 1 base, with 11 bases between. Germline CDR1 and CDR2: MDHEN and SYDVKM. The full variable domain, completed using reference TRBV28 and TRBJ2-1, is DVKVTQSSRYLVKRTGEKVFLECVQDMDHENMFWYRQDPGLGLRLIYFSYDVKMKEKGDIPEGYSVSREKKERFSLILESASTNQTSMYLCASSWGGASYNEQFFGPGTRLTVL.

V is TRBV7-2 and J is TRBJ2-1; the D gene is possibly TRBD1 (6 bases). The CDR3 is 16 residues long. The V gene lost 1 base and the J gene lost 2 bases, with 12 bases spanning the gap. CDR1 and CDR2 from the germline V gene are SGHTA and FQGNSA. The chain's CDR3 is CASSLGGGTTYNEQFF. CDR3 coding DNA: TGTGCCAGCAGCTTAGGAGGGGGAACTACCTACAATGAGCAGTTCTTC.

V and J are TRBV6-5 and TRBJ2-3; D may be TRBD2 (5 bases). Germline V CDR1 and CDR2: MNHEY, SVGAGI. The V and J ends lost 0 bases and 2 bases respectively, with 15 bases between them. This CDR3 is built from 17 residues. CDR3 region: CASSYSMGVSYTDTQYF. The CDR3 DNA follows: TGTGCCAGCAGTTACTCGATGGGAGTGAGTTACACAGATACGCAGTATTTT.

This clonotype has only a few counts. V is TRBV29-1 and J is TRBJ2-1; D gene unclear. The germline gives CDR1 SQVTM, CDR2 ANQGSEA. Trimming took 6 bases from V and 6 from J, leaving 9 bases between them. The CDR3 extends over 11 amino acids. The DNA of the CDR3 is TGCAGCGTCCCTCGTTCCAATGAGCAGTTCTTC. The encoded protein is CSVPRSNEQFF.

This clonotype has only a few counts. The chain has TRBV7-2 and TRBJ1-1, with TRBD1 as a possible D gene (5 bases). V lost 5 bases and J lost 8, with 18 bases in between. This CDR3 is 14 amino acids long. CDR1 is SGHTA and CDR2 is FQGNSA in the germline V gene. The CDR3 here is CASSRAHVGTEAFF. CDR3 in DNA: TGTGCCAGCAGCCGAGCGCATGTGGGGACCGAAGCTTTCTTT.